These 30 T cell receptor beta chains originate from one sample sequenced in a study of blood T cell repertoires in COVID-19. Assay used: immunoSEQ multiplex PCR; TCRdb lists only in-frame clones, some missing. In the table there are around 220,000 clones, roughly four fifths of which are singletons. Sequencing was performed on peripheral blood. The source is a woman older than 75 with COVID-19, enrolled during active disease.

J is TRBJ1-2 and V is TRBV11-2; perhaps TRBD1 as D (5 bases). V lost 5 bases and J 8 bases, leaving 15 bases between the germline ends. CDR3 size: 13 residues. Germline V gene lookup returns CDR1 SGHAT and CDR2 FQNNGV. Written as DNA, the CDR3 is TGTGCCAGCAGCCCGACCCCAGGGATCGGCTACACCTTC. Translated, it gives CASSPTPGIGYTF.

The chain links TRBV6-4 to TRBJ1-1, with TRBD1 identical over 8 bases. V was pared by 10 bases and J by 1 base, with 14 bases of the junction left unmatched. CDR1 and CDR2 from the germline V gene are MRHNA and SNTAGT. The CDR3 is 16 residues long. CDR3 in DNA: TGTGCCATCCTCTTGCCGTCGACAGGGGCGAACACTGAAGCTTTCTTT. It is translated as CAILLPSTGANTEAFF.

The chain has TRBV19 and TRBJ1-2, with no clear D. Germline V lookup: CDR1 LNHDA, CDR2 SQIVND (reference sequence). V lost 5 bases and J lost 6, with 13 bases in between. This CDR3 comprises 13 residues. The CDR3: CASSARGMDGYTF. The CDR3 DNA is TGTGCCAGTAGTGCGAGAGGAATGGATGGCTACACCTTC.

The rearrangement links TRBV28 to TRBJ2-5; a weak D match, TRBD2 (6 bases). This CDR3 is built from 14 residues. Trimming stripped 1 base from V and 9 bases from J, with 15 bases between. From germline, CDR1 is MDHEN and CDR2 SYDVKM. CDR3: CASSLYDRPGAQYF. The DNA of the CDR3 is TGTGCCAGCAGTTTATATGACAGACCGGGAGCCCAGTACTTC. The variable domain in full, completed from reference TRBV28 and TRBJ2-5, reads DVKVTQSSRYLVKRTGEKVFLECVQDMDHENMFWYRQDPGLGLRLIYFSYDVKMKEKGDIPEGYSVSREKKERFSLILESASTNQTSMYLCASSLYDRPGAQYFGPGTRLLVL.

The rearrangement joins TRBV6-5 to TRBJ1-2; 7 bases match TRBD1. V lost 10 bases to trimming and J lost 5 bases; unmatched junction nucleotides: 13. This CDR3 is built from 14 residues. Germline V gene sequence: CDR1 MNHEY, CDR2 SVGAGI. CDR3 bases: TGTGCCACCTTACCGGGACAGCCTTTTTATGGCTACACCTTC. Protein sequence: CATLPGQPFYGYTF.

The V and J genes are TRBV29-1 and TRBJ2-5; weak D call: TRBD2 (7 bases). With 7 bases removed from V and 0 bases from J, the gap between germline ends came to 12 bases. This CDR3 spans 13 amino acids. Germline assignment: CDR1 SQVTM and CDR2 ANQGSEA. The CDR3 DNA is TGCAGCGGTGGGAGGGGGTACCAAGAGACCCAGTACTTC. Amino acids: CSGGRGYQETQYF.

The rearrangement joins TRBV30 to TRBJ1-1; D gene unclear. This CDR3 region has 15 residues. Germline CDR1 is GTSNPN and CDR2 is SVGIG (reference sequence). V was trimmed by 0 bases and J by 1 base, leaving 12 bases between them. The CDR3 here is CAWSVGPGPNTEAFF. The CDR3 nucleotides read TGTGCCTGGAGTGTAGGTCCGGGTCCGAACACTGAAGCTTTCTTT.

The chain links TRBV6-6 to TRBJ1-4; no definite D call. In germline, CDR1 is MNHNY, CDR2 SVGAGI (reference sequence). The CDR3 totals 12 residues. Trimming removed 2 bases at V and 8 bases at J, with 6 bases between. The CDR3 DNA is TGTGCCAGCAGTTACCGGGAAGAAAAACTGTTTTTT. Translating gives CASSYREEKLFF.

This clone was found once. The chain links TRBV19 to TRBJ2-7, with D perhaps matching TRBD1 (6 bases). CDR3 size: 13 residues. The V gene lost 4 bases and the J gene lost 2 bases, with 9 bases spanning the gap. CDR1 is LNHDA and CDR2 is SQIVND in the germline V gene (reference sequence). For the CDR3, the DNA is TGTGCCAGTAGTAGAGGACAGACCTACGAGCAGTACTTC. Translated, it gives CASSRGQTYEQYF.

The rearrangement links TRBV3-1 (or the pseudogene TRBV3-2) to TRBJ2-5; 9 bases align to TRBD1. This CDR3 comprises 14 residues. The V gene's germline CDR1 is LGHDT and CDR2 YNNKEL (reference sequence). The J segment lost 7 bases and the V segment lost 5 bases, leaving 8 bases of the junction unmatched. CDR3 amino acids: CASSVVRGQGTQYF. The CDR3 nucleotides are TGTGCCAGCAGCGTGGTCAGGGGACAGGGGACCCAGTACTTC.

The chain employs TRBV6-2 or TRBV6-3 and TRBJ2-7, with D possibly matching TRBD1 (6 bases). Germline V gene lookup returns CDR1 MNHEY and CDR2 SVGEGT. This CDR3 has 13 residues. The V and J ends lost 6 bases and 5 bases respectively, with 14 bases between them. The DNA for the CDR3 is TGTGCCAGCAGCGACATCGCAGGGGACGAGCAGTACTTC. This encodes CASSDIAGDEQYF.

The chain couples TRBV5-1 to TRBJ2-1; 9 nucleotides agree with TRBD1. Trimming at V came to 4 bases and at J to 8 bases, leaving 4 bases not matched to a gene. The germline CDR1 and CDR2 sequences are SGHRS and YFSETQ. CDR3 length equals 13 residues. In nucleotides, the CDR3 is TGCGCCAGCAGCCCCGGACAGGGGTATGAGCAGTTCTTC. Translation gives CASSPGQGYEQFF.

The CDR3 region has the DNA TGTGCCAGCAGCTCCCGGACAGGGAACTACGAGCAGTACTTC. Translating it yields CASSSRTGNYEQYF. This chain uses TRBV5-4 with TRBJ2-7; 8 bases fit TRBD1. V shed 3 bases, J shed 3 bases, and the junction held 5 bases outside the gene matches. The V gene's germline CDR1 is SGHNT and CDR2 YYREEE (reference sequence). CDR3 length: 14 residues.

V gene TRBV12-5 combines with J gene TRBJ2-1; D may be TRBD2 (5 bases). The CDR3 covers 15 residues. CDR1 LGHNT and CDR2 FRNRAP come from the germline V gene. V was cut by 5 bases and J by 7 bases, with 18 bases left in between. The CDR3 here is CASGPPGLAVNEQFF. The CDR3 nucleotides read TGTGCTAGTGGTCCCCCCGGGCTAGCTGTAAATGAGCAGTTCTTC. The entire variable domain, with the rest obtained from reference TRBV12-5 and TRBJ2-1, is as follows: DARVTQTPRHKVTEMGQEVTMRCQPILGHNTVFWYRQTMMQGLELLAYFRNRAPLDDSGMPKDRFSAEMPDATLATLKIQPSEPRDSAVYFCASGPPGLAVNEQFFGPGTRLTVL.

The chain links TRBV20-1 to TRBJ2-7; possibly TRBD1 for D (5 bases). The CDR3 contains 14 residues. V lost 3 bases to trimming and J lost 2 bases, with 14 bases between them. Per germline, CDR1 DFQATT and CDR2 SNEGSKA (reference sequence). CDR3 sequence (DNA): TGCAGTGCTAGTGGTGAGACAGCTACCTACGAGCAGTACTTC. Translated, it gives CSASGETATYEQYF.

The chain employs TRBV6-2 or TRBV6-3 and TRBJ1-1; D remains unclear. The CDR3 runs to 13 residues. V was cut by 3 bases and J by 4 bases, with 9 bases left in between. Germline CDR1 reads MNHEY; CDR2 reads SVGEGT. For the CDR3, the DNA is TGTGCCAGCAGTTATGGGCAAGTCACTGAAGCTTTCTTT. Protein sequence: CASSYGQVTEAFF.

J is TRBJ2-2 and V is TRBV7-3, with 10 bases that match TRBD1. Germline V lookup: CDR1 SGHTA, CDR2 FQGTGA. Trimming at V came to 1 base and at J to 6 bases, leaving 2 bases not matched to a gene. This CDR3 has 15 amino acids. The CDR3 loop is CASSLRQGAAGELFF. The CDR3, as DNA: TGTGCCAGCAGCTTAAGACAGGGGGCTGCCGGGGAGCTGTTTTTT.

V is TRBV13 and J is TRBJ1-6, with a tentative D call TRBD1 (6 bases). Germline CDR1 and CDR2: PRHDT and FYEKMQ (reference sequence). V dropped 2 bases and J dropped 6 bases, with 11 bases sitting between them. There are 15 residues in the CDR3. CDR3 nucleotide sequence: TGTGCCAGCAGCTTACCCCAGGGGCCTAATTCACCCCTCCACTTT. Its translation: CASSLPQGPNSPLHF.

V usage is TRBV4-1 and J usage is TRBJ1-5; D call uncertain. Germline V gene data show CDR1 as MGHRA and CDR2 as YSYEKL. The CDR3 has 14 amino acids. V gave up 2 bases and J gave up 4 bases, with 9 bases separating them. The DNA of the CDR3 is TGCGCCAGCAGCCAAAGCGGCTGGAATCAGCCCCAGCATTTT. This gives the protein CASSQSGWNQPQHF.

The CDR3 DNA reads TGCGCCAGCAGCCCTAGACAGGGTTTAACAGATACGCAGTATTTT. Residues: CASSPRQGLTDTQYF. The genes are TRBV4-3 and TRBJ2-3, with TRBD1 identical over 7 bases. There are 15 residues in the CDR3. Germline loops: CDR1 LGHNA, CDR2 YSLEER. The junction had 7 bases not matched to a gene; V was cut back by 4 bases and J by 3 bases.

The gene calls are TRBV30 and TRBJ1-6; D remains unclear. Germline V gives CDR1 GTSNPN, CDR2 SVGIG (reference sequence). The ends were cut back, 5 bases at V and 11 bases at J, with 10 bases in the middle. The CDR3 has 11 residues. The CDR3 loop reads CAWGRDPPLHF. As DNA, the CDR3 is TGTGCCTGGGGACGCGATCCACCCCTCCACTTT.

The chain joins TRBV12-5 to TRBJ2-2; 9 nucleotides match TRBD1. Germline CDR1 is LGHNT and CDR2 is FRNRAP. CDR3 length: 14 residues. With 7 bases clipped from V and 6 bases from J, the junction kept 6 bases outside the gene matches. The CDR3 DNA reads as TGTGCTAGTGCCGGACAGGGGAAGGCCGGGGAGCTGTTTTTT. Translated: CASAGQGKAGELFF.

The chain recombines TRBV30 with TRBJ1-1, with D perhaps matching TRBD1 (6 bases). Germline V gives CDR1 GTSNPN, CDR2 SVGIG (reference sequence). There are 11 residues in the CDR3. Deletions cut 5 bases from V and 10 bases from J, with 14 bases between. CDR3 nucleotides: TGTGCCTGGCGACGGGCGGGGGCAGCTTTCTTT. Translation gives CAWRRAGAAFF.

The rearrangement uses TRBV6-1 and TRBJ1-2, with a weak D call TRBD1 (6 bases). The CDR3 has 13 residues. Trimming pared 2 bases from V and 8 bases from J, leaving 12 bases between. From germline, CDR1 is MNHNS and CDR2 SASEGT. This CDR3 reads CASSETGFEGYTF. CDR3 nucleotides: TGTGCCAGCAGTGAAACAGGGTTCGAGGGCTACACCTTC.

CDR3 loop: CASGVRGYNEQFF. The CDR3 nucleotides are TGTGCCAGTGGGGTGCGGGGCTACAATGAGCAGTTCTTC. This chain connects TRBV19 to TRBJ2-1; a possible D gene is TRBD2 (6 bases). This CDR3 contains 13 residues. Germline CDR1 reads LNHDA; CDR2 reads SQIVND (reference sequence). V was trimmed by 8 bases and J by 3 bases, leaving 11 bases between them.

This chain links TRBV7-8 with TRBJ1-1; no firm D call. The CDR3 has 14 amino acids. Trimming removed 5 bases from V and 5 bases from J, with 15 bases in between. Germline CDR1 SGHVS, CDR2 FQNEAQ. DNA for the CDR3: TGTGCCAGCAGCGATTGGAGGATGAGGACTGAAGCTTTCTTT. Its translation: CASSDWRMRTEAFF.

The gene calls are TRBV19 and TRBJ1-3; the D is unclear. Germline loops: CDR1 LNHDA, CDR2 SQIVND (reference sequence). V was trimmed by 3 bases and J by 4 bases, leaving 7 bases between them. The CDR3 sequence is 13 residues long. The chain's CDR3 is CASSISWGNTIYF. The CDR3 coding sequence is TGTGCCAGTAGTATTAGTTGGGGAAACACCATATATTTT.

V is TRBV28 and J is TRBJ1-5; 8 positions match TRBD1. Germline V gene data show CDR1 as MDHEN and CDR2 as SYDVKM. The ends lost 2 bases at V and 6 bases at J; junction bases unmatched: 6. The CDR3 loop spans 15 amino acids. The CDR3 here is CASSLRTGTSQPQHF. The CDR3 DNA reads TGTGCCAGCAGTTTAAGGACAGGGACGAGTCAGCCCCAGCATTTT.

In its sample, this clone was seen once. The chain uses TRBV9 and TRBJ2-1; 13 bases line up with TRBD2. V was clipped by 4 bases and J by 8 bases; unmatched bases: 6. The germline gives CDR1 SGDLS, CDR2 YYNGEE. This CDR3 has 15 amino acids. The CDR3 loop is CASSSTSGRAYEQFF. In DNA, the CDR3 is TGTGCCAGCAGCTCCACTAGCGGGAGGGCCTATGAGCAGTTCTTC.

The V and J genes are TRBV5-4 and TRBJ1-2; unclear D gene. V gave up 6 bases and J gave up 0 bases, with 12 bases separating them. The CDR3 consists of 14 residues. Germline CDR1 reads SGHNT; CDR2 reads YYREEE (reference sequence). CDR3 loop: CASTLDLANYGYTF. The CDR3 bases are TGTGCCAGCACCCTCGACCTAGCTAACTATGGCTACACCTTC. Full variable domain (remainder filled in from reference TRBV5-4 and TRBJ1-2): ETGVTQSPTHLIKTRGQQVTLRCSSQSGHNTVSWYQQALGQGPQFIFQYYREEENGRGNFPPRFSGLQFPNYSSELNVNALELDDSALYLCASTLDLANYGYTFGSGTRLTVV.